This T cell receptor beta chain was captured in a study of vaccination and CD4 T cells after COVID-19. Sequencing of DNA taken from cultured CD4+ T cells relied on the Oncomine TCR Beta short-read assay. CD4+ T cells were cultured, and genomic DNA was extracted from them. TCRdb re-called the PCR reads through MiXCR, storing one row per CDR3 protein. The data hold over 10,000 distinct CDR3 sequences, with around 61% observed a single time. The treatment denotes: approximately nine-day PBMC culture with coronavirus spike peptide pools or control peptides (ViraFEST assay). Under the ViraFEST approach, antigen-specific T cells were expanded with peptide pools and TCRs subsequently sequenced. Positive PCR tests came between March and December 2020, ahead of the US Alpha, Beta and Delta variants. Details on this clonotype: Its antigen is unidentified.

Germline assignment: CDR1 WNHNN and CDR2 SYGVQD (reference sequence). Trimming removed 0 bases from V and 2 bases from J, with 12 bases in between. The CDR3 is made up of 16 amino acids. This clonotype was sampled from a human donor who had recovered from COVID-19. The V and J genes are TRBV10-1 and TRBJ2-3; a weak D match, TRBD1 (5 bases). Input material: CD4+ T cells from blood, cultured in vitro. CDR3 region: CASSESRIRDTDTQYF. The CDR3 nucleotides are TGCGCCAGCAGTGAGTCGAGGATCAGGGACACAGATACGCAGTATTTT.